A single TCR beta chain is shown here with its context. The specificity of this receptor is unknown. No per-base quality is available; no much larger clone lies one base away. These data belong to a study of blood T cell repertoires in COVID-19 (TCRdb year 2020). Regarding the research as a whole: Collaborator samples came from the United States, Italy and Spain and covered acute and convalescent phases of COVID-19. Samples were obtained from the ongoing ImmuneRACE study (first 160 participants) and from over a thousand subjects provided by 6 global collaborators. Sample metadata almost always included a de-identified subject ID, COVID-19 status, age in years and sex. Where available, HLA class I and class II types were taken from metadata supplied by the sample provider and were not determined by assay-based typing. The prospective study material was composed of cDNA or gDNA derived from T cells, B-cell-depleted T cells, or PBMCs. Subjects who had been exposed to COVID-19, were actively infected with it, or had recovered from it provided the deeply sampled blood TCRbeta repertoires that made up the dataset. The repertoires were released in a freely available public database meant as a resource for research on the immune response to SARS-CoV-2. Overall results and qualifications from the work: The amount of clinical and demographic metadata varied by source and participant and was provided uncurated.

Enrolling through a virtual design, the prospective study's participants ranged in age from roughly 18 to 95 years and lived across approximately 25 United States geographic areas. To assign participants to cohorts, the prospective study relied on clinical history that participants themselves reported in a screening survey and a study questionnaire. Mobile phlebotomists in the prospective study collected whole blood, serum and a nasopharyngeal or oropharyngeal swab from every participant. Participants in the prospective study had the option to provide additional blood draws and questionnaires over a roughly 2-month period. Prospective study blood samples were shipped either frozen or at room temperature before DNA extraction. TCRbeta CDR3 regions were amplified from genomic DNA using the immunoSEQ Assay, a bias-controlled multiplex PCR. Processing in the source paper ran as follows. The number of nucleated cells in each sample was estimated from the amplification of reference gene primers within the assay. Sequence reads were collapsed and filtered to measure the absolute abundance of every unique TCRbeta CDR3 rearrangement. For each sample, productive Simpson clonality was calculated by taking the square root of Simpson's diversity index across productive rearrangements. As stored in TCRdb, this immuneACCESS dataset retains in-frame rearrangements with V and J assigned. A fraction of the clones does not appear; measured against another copy, unresolved V genes explain less than half of the discrepancy, and the remainder lacks a known reason. V and J calls and clone size follow that table, whereas D and trimming were derived from the DNA. The sample data list under 250,000 clones, and more than 80% of these were observed just once. Of the sample, under 3.5% is held by the ten largest clones.

V lost 3 bases and J lost 7 bases; the stretch between them is 18 bases long. From the cysteine up to the phenylalanine, the CDR3 has a length of 14 residues. The only DNA kept is the CDR3, 42 bases in frame from the first base. The germline V gene sets CDR1 to SQVTM and CDR2 to ANQGSEA. The sample was PBMCs or T cells enriched from blood (not recorded which). This receptor was taken from a woman younger than 35 in a cohort exposed to, infected with or recovered from COVID-19 (not recorded which). The rearrangement combines TRBV29-1 with TRBJ1-2; no D segment can be confidently identified. The CDR3 is CSVEGETPTAGYTF. The sequenced DNA is TGCAGCGTTGAGGGAGAGACACCGACGGCTGGCTACACCTTC.